This T cell receptor (beta chain) was sequenced for a study of T-cell reconstitution after alpha-beta-depleted transplantation in children. This clonotype was found a few times. The CDR3 runs 14 residues. Trimming at V came to 4 bases and at J to 3 bases, leaving 3 bases not matched to a gene. Germline V gives CDR1 DFQATT, CDR2 SNEGSKA (reference sequence). Preparation of the TCRbeta library involved a method that used unique molecular identifiers. TCRdb used MiXCR to reprocess the PCR reads, holding one entry per CDR3 protein. The sample yields approximately 400,000 distinct CDR3 sequences, about 11% seen once.

Material: PBMCs from the stem cell graft donor, obtained from the stem cell graft. The source is a human donor who donated a stem cell graft to a child with acute myeloid leukemia. This rearrangement joins TRBV20-1 to TRBJ2-2; the match to TRBD1 covers 9 bases. CDR3 protein: CSAIQGAYTGELFF. Here the CDR3 DNA reads TGCAGTGCTATACAGGGGGCATACACCGGGGAGCTGTTTTTT.